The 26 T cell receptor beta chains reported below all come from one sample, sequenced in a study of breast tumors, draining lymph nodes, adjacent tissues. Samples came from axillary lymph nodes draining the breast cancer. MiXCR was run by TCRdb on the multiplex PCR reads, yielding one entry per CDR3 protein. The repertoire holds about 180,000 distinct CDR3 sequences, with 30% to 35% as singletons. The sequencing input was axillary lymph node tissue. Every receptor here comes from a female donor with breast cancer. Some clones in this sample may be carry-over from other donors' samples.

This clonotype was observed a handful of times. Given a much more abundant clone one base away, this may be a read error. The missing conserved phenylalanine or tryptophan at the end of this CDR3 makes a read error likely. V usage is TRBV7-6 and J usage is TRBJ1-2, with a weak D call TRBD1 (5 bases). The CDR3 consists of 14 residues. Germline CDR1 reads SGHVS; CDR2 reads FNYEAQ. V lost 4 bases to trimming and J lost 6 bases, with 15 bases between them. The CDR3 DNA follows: TGTGCCAGCAGCTCCGGTTCGGGGGGGGATGGCTACACCCTC. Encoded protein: CASSSGSGGDGYTL.

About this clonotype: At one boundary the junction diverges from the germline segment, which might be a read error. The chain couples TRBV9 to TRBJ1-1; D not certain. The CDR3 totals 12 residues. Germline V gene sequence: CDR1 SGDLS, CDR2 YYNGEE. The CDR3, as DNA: TGTGCCAGCAGGGGGTCGGGCACTGAAGCTTTCTTC. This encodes CASRGSGTEAFF.

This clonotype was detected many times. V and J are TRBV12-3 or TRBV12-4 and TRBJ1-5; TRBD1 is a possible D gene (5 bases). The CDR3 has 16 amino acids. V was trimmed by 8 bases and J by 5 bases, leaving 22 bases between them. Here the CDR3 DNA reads TGTGCCAGCGGCACAAGATTTCTGACAGCTGATCAGCCCCAGCATTTT. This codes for CASGTRFLTADQPQHF.

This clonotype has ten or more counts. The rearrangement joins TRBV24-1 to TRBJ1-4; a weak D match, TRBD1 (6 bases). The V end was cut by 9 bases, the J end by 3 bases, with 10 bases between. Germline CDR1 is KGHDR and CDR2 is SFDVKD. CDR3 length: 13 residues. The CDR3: CATCRQANEKLFF. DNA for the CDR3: TGTGCCACCTGCCGACAGGCTAATGAAAAACTGTTTTTT.

CDR3 loop: CASSPSYGGAIGYYGYTF. DNA for the CDR3: TGTGCCAGCAGCCCAAGTTATGGGGGCGCGATAGGTTACTATGGCTACACCTTC. This chain links TRBV7-4 with TRBJ1-2; D is perhaps TRBD1 (6 bases). V lost 5 bases to trimming and J lost 3 bases, with 25 bases between them. The CDR3 spans 18 residues. Per germline, CDR1 SGHVT and CDR2 SQSDAQ.

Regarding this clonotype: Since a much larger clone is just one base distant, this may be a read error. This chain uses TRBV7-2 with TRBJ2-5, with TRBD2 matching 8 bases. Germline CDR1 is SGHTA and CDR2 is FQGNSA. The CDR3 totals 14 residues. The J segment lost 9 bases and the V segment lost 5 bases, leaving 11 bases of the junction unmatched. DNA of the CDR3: TGTGCCAGCAGCGATTTTACTCTGCGGGAGGCCCAGTACTTC. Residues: CASSDFTLREAQYF.

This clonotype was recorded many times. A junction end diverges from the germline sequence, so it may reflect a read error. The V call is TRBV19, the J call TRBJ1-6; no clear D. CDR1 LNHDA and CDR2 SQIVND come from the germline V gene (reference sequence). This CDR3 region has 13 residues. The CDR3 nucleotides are TGTGCCAGTACCACCGGGTATAGTTCACCCCTCCACTTT. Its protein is CASTTGYSSPLHF.

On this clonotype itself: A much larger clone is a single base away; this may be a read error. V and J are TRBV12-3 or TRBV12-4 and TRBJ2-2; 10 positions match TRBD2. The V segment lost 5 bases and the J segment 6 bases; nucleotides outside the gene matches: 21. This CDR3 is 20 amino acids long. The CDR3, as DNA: TGTGCCAGCAGTACGATCCCCCTTTTCCCCTCTAGCGGGAGTGCCGGGGAGCTGTTTTTT. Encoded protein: CASSTIPLFPSSGSAGELFF.

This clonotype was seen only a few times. The DNA of the CDR3 is TGTGCCAGCAGTGCCCGGACAGCCGAAGGGAATGAGCAGTTCTTC. It encodes CASSARTAEGNEQFF. The V and J genes are TRBV6-1 and TRBJ2-1, with D maybe TRBD1 (6 bases). The CDR3 is 15 amino acids. The V end was cut by 4 bases, the J end by 7 bases, with 17 bases between. The germline V gene encodes CDR1 MNHNS and CDR2 SASEGT.

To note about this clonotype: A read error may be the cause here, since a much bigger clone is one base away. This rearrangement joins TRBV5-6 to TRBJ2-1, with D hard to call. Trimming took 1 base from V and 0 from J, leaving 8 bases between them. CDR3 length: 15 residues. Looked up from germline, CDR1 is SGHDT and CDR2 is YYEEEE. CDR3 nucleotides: TGTGCCAGCAGCTTGAGCCCGACCTCCTACAATGAGCAGTTCTTC. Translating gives CASSLSPTSYNEQFF.

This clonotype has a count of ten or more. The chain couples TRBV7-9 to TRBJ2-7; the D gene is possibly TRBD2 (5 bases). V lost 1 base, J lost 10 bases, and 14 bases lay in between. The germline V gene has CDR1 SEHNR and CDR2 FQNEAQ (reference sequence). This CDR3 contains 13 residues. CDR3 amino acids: CASSLGGQNSQYF. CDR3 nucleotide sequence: TGTGCCAGCAGCTTAGGAGGGCAGAACTCTCAGTACTTC. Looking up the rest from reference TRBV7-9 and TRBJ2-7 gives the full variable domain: DTGVSQNPRHKITKRGQNVTFRCDPISEHNRLYWYRQTLGQGPEFLTYFQNEAQLEKSRLLSDRFSAERPKGSFSTLEIQRTEQGDSAMYLCASSLGGQNSQYFGPGTRLTVT.

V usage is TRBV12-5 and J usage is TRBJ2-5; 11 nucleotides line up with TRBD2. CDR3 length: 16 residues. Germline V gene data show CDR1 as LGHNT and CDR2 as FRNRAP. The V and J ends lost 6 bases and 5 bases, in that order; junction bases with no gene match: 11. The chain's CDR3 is CASGYPRLAGWETQYF. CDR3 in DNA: TGTGCTAGTGGGTACCCCCGACTAGCGGGGTGGGAGACCCAGTACTTC.

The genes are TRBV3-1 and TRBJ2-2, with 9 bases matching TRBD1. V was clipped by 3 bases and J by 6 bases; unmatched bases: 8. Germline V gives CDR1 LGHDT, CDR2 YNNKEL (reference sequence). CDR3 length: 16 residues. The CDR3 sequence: CASSHRTGVRAGELFF. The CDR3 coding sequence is TGTGCCAGCAGCCACCGGACAGGGGTGAGGGCCGGGGAGCTGTTTTTT.

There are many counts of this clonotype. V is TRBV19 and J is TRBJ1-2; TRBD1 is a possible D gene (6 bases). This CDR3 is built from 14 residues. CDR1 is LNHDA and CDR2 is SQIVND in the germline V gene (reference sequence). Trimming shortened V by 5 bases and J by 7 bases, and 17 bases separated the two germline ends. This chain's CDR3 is CASSLWTELGGYTF. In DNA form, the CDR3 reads TGTGCCAGTAGTCTCTGGACAGAATTAGGTGGCTACACCTTC. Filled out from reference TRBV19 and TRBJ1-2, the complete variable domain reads DGGITQSPKYLFRKEGQNVTLSCEQNLNHDAMYWYRQDPGQGLRLIYYSQIVNDFQKGDIAEGYSVSREKKESFPLTVTSAQKNPTAFYLCASSLWTELGGYTFGSGTRLTVV.

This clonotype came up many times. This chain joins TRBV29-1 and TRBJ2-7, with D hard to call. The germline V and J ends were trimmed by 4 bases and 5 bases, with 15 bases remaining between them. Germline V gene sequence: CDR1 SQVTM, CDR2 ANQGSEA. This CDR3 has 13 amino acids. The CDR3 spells CSVAGRPSDEQYF. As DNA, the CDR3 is TGCAGCGTTGCCGGCAGGCCATCCGACGAGCAGTACTTC.

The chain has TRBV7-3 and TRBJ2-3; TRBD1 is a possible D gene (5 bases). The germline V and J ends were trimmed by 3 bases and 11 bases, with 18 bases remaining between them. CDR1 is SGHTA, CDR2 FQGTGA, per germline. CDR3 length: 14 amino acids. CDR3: CASSFGRQSNEQYF. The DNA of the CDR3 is TGTGCCAGCAGCTTCGGGCGACAGAGCAATGAGCAGTATTTT.

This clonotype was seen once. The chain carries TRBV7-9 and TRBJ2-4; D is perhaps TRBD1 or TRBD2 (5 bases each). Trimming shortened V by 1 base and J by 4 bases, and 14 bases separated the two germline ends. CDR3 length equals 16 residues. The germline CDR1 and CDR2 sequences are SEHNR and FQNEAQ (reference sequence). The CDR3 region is CASSLEVIGGKNIQYF. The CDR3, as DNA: TGTGCCAGCAGCTTAGAGGTGATTGGGGGTAAAAACATTCAGTACTTC.

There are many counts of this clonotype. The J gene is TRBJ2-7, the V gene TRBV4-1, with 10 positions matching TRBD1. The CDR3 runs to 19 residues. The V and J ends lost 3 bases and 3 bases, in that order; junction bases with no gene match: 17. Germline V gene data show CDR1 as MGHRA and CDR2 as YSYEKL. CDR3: CASSQWPSGTGARFYEQYF. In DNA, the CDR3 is TGCGCCAGCAGCCAGTGGCCCTCCGGGACAGGGGCCCGTTTCTACGAGCAGTACTTC.

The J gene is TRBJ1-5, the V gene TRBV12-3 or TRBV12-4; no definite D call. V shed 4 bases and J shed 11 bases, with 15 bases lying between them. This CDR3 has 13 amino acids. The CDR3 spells CASSYGPEETQHF. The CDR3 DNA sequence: TGTGCCAGCAGTTACGGACCAGAAGAGACCCAGCATTTT.

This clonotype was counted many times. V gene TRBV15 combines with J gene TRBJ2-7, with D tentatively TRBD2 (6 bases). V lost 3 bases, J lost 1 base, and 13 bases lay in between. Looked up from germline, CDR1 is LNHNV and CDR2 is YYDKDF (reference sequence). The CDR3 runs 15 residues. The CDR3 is CATSRGGVPSYEQYF. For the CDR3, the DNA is TGTGCCACCAGCAGGGGGGGTGTTCCATCCTACGAGCAGTACTTC.

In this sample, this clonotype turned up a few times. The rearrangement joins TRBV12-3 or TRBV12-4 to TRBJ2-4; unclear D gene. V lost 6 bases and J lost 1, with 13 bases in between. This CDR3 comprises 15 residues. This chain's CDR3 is CASSLDDTAKNIQYF. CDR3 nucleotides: TGTGCCAGCAGCCTCGATGACACGGCCAAAAACATTCAGTACTTC.

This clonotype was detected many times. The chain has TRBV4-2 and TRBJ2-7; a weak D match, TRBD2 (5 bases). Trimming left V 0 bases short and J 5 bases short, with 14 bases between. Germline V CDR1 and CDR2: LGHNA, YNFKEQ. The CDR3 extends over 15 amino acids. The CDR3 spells CASSQDGSGRDEQYF. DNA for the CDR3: TGTGCCAGCAGCCAAGATGGGAGTGGCCGGGACGAGCAGTACTTC.

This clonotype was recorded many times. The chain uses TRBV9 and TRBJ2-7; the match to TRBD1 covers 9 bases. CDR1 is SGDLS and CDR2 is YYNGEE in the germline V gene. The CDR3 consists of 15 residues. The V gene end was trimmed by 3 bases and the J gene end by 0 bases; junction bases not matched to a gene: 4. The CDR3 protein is CASSATGQGSYEQYF. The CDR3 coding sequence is TGTGCCAGCAGCGCAACGGGACAGGGCTCCTACGAGCAGTACTTC.

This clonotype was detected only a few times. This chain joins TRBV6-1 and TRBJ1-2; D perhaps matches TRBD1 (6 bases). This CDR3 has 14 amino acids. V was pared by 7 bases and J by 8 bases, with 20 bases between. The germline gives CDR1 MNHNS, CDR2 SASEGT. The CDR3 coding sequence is TGTGCCAGCACCGGTTCAGGGGCCCCGGGAGGCTACACCTTC. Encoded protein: CASTGSGAPGGYTF.

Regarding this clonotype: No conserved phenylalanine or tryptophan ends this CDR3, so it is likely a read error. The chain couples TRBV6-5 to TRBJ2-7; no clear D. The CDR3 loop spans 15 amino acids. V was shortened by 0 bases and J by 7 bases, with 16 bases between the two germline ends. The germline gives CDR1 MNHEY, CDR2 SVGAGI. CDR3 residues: CASSYSVAVAWEQYL. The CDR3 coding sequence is TGTGCCAGCAGTTACTCGGTCGCCGTAGCTTGGGAGCAGTACCTC.

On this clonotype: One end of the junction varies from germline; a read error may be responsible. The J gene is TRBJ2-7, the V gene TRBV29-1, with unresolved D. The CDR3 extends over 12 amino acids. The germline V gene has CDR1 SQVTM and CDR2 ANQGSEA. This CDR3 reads CSVRTEGYEQHF. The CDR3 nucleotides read TGCAGCGTTCGGACGGAAGGATACGAGCAGCACTTC.